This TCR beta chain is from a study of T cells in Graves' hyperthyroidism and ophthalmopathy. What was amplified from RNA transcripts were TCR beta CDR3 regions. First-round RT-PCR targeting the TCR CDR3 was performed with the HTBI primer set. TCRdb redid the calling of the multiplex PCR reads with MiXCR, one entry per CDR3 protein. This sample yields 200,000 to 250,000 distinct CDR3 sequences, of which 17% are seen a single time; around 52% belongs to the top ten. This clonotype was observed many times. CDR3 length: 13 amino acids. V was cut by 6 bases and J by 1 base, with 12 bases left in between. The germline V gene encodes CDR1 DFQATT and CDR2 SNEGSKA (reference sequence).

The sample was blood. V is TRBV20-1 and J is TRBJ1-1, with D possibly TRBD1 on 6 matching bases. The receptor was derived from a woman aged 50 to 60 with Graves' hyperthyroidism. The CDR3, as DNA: TGCAGTGCCAGGGGACATTCGAACACTGAAGCTTTCTTT. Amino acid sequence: CSARGHSNTEAFF.